Below are 30 T cell receptor beta chains sequenced from a single sample in a study of blood T cell repertoires in COVID-19. Clones were sequenced by immunoSEQ multiplex PCR, and TCRdb holds only the in-frame ones, with some missing. The data show 150,000 to 200,000 clones, under 85% seen once. Sequencing was done on a sample of peripheral blood. Receptors were obtained from a man aged 55 to 70 with active or convalescent COVID-19.

The chain joins TRBV6-2 or TRBV6-3 to TRBJ2-1, with 10 bases identical to TRBD2. The germline CDR1 and CDR2 sequences are MNHEY and SVGEGT. The V and J ends lost 0 bases and 6 bases, in that order; junction bases with no gene match: 8. There are 17 residues in the CDR3. Here the CDR3 reads CASSYSYFSGRPNEQFF. The CDR3 DNA follows: TGTGCCAGCAGTTACTCTTATTTTAGCGGGAGGCCCAATGAGCAGTTCTTC.

The V call is TRBV10-3, the J call TRBJ2-2; 14 bases line up with TRBD2. From germline, CDR1 is ENHRY and CDR2 SYGVKD. The V segment lost 10 bases and the J segment 5 bases; nucleotides outside the gene matches: 9. The CDR3 consists of 16 residues. CDR3 nucleotides: TGTGCCACCACCGGGACTAGCGGGAGAGGGACCGGGGAGCTGTTTTTT. Protein sequence: CATTGTSGRGTGELFF.

CDR3 in DNA: TGTGCCAGCAGTTTACCTAGCGGGAATGGTGACGAGCAGTACTTC. Translated, it gives CASSLPSGNGDEQYF. The chain has TRBV28 and TRBJ2-7; TRBD2 matches 9 bases. V gave up 2 bases and J gave up 5 bases; unmatched junction bases: 7. This CDR3 comprises 15 residues. Germline V CDR1 and CDR2: MDHEN, SYDVKM.

In nucleotides, the CDR3 is TGTGCCACCAGCAGAGGGGGCGCCCTCTATGGCTACACCTTC. Its translation: CATSRGGALYGYTF. V is TRBV15 and J is TRBJ1-2, with D maybe TRBD1 (5 bases). V was clipped by 1 base and J by 4 bases, with 10 bases between them. Germline V gene data show CDR1 as LNHNV and CDR2 as YYDKDF (reference sequence). The CDR3 is made up of 14 amino acids.

The table lists this clone with a count of one. This rearrangement joins TRBV19 to TRBJ2-6; 8 nucleotides align to TRBD1. Germline V gene sequence: CDR1 LNHDA, CDR2 SQIVND (reference sequence). The CDR3 length is 18 residues. V lost 3 bases, J lost 0 bases, and 7 bases stayed unmatched. CDR3 DNA: TGTGCCAGTAGTATGGGACAGGCCTCCGACTCTGGGGCCAACGTCCTGACTTTC. Residues: CASSMGQASDSGANVLTF.

The chain combines TRBV5-4 with TRBJ1-1; D might be TRBD1 (6 bases). Trimming pared 4 bases from V and 1 base from J, leaving 11 bases between. This CDR3 is built from 14 residues. Germline V gene lookup returns CDR1 SGHNT and CDR2 YYREEE (reference sequence). Here the CDR3 reads CASSVRGGNTEAFF. The CDR3 DNA sequence: TGTGCCAGCAGCGTCAGAGGGGGGAACACTGAAGCTTTCTTT.

This clone was recorded a few times. The rearrangement links TRBV10-2 to TRBJ2-7, with 7 positions matching TRBD2. J lost 5 bases, V lost 7 bases, and 20 bases had no gene match. This CDR3 contains 17 residues. CDR1 is WSHSY, CDR2 SAAADI, per germline. The CDR3 DNA reads TGCGCCAGCAAGAGCGGTTACGGGACTACCACCAGGGACGAGCAGTACTTC. Amino acid sequence: CASKSGYGTTTRDEQYF.

Ten or more counts support this clone. The chain carries TRBV28 and TRBJ1-5; 9 nucleotides line up with TRBD1. Trimming at V came to 7 bases and at J to 4 bases, leaving 8 bases not matched to a gene. CDR3 length: 15 residues. The germline gives CDR1 MDHEN, CDR2 SYDVKM. In DNA form, the CDR3 reads TGTGCCAGCAACTCCCCCGGGACAGGGAATCAGCCCCAGCATTTT. It is translated as CASNSPGTGNQPQHF.

This clone has only one observation. The J gene is TRBJ2-7, the V gene TRBV5-5, with 8 bases identical to TRBD2. V lost 0 bases to trimming and J lost 4 bases; unmatched junction nucleotides: 3. The CDR3 is made up of 14 amino acids. CDR1 and CDR2 from the germline V gene are SGHKS and YYEKEE (reference sequence). Written as DNA, the CDR3 is TGTGCCAGCAGCTTGGCGGGAGGGCGGTACGAGCAGTACTTC. It yields the protein CASSLAGGRYEQYF.

V gene TRBV5-1 combines with J gene TRBJ2-3, with a weak D call TRBD1 (6 bases). V dropped 6 bases and J dropped 6 bases, with 20 bases sitting between them. CDR3 length: 15 residues. CDR1 and CDR2 from the germline V gene are SGHRS and YFSETQ. The CDR3 DNA is TGCGCCAGCAAGCGAGGGGGAGTGCCCGGGGATACGCAGTATTTT. Translating it yields CASKRGGVPGDTQYF.

The CDR3 DNA follows: TGTGCCAGCAGCTCGGCGGGACTCAACACAGATACGCAGTATTTT. This sequence encodes CASSSAGLNTDTQYF. V usage is TRBV7-2 and J usage is TRBJ2-3; possibly TRBD2 for D (6 bases). Between the trimmed V and J ends, which lost 4 bases and 2 bases, there was a span of 13 bases. The CDR3 extends over 15 amino acids. Germline V CDR1 and CDR2: SGHTA, FQGNSA.

The chain links TRBV9 to TRBJ2-2, with a possible D match to TRBD2 (5 bases). CDR1 is SGDLS, CDR2 YYNGEE, per germline. The CDR3 extends over 15 amino acids. V gave up 1 base and J gave up 3 bases, with 10 bases separating them. The CDR3 DNA reads TGTGCCAGCAGCGTACGGTGGCGGGACACCGGGGAGCTGTTTTTT. Translating gives CASSVRWRDTGELFF.

The V gene is TRBV4-3, the J gene TRBJ1-5; D possibly corresponds to TRBD1 (5 bases). V was trimmed by 0 bases and J by 2 bases, leaving 14 bases between them. Looked up from germline, CDR1 is LGHNA and CDR2 is YSLEER. CDR3 length equals 17 residues. The CDR3: CASSQDPQVVGNQPQHF. In DNA form, the CDR3 reads TGCGCCAGCAGCCAAGATCCACAGGTTGTGGGCAATCAGCCCCAGCATTTT.

The gene calls are TRBV27 and TRBJ2-2; a possible D gene is TRBD1 (5 bases). The CDR3 contains 14 residues. CDR1 is MNHEY and CDR2 is SMNVEV in the germline V gene (reference sequence). V lost 7 bases, J lost 5 bases, and 14 bases lay in between. The CDR3 protein is CASTWGSGTGELFF. The CDR3 DNA is TGTGCCAGCACCTGGGGCTCCGGGACCGGGGAGCTGTTTTTT.

The V call is TRBV9, the J call TRBJ2-7, with 14 nucleotides matching TRBD2. Germline loops: CDR1 SGDLS, CDR2 YYNGEE. V was pared by 0 bases and J by 2 bases, with 7 bases of the junction left unmatched. The CDR3 spans 18 residues. DNA of the CDR3: TGTGCCAGCAGCGTAGGCGGGACTAGCGGGAGTCTACCCTACGAGCAGTACTTC. Amino acid sequence: CASSVGGTSGSLPYEQYF.

J is TRBJ2-1 and V is TRBV27; 8 nucleotides line up with TRBD2. Unmatched junction bases numbered 9, after V lost 5 bases and J lost 0 bases. The CDR3 covers 17 residues. Germline CDR1 is MNHEY and CDR2 is SMNVEV (reference sequence). The CDR3 protein is CASSRLGSGSSYNEQFF. The CDR3 DNA reads as TGTGCCAGCAGTCGTTTGGGGAGCGGGAGCTCCTACAATGAGCAGTTCTTC.

This rearrangement joins TRBV11-2 to TRBJ2-5; weak D call: TRBD1 (5 bases). The CDR3 is 18 residues long. CDR1 is SGHAT, CDR2 FQNNGV, per germline. The V and J ends lost 1 base and 2 bases respectively, with 20 bases between them. CDR3 DNA sequence: TGTGCCAGCAGCTTAGGGGTAGGGGTGGTTGGGGATCAAGAGACCCAGTACTTC. Protein: CASSLGVGVVGDQETQYF.

By its share, this clone is large. V and J are TRBV7-2 and TRBJ1-2; TRBD1 agrees at 8 bases. J gave up 6 bases and V 5 bases, and 14 bases lay outside the gene matches. This CDR3 has 16 residues. Germline CDR1 and CDR2: SGHTA and FQGNSA. CDR3 sequence: CASSHGQGGYLDGYTF. Written as DNA, the CDR3 is TGTGCCAGCAGCCACGGACAGGGAGGGTATTTGGATGGCTACACCTTC.

This rearrangement joins TRBV24-1 to TRBJ2-1; the match to TRBD1 covers 7 bases. V dropped 5 bases and J dropped 10; count of bases not matched to a gene: 7. CDR1 and CDR2 from the germline V gene are KGHDR and SFDVKD. This CDR3 comprises 13 residues. In nucleotides, the CDR3 is TGTGCCACCAGTGGCCCCCCGACAGGGGAGCAGTTCTTC. Protein sequence: CATSGPPTGEQFF.

The chain recombines TRBV10-3 with TRBJ2-5; 11 nucleotides agree with TRBD2. Unmatched junction bases numbered 6, after V lost 4 bases and J lost 5 bases. Germline V gives CDR1 ENHRY, CDR2 SYGVKD. This CDR3 is 15 amino acids long. CDR3 loop: CAISVSGRVTETQYF. The CDR3 nucleotides are TGTGCCATCAGTGTTAGCGGGAGGGTTACGGAGACCCAGTACTTC.

V is TRBV7-3 and J is TRBJ1-2, with TRBD1 matching over 8 bases. Trimming at V came to 3 bases and at J to 8 bases, leaving 5 bases not matched to a gene. CDR3 length: 13 residues. Germline lookup yields CDR1 SGHTA and CDR2 FQGTGA. The CDR3 loop is CASSFGQGEGYTF. CDR3 in DNA: TGTGCCAGCAGCTTTGGACAGGGAGAAGGCTACACCTTC.

This rearrangement joins TRBV27 to TRBJ2-5; 7 positions agree with TRBD1. CDR3 size: 15 residues. The V segment lost 5 bases and the J segment 1 base; nucleotides outside the gene matches: 7. CDR1 and CDR2 from the germline V gene are MNHEY and SMNVEV (reference sequence). In DNA form, the CDR3 reads TGTGCCAGCAGTACAAGAAGACAGGGCCAAGAGACCCAGTACTTC. This translates into CASSTRRQGQETQYF.

The chain carries TRBV18 and TRBJ2-7; 8 bases match TRBD2. Looked up from germline, CDR1 is KGHSH and CDR2 is LQKENI. Unmatched junction bases numbered 5, after V lost 0 bases and J lost 4 bases. The CDR3 is 15 residues long. CDR3 DNA: TGTGCCAGCTCACCACCGACTAGCGTTAGATACGAGCAGTACTTC. Amino acid sequence: CASSPPTSVRYEQYF.

The sample holds a few counts of this clone. V is TRBV14 and J is TRBJ2-7; a weak D match, TRBD1 (6 bases). The V end lost 0 bases, the J end lost 6 bases, and 9 bases lay between the germline ends. CDR3 length equals 13 residues. Looked up from germline, CDR1 is SGHDN and CDR2 is FVKESK. CDR3 region: CASSQDYRAEQYF. DNA for the CDR3: TGTGCCAGCAGCCAAGATTACAGGGCCGAGCAGTACTTC.

The rearrangement links TRBV28 to TRBJ1-4, with TRBD1 matching over 8 bases. V gave up 8 bases and J gave up 7 bases; unmatched junction bases: 12. The CDR3 is made up of 15 amino acids. The germline CDR1 and CDR2 sequences are MDHEN and SYDVKM. The CDR3 protein is CASGSLQGAPEKLFF. Written as DNA, the CDR3 is TGTGCCAGCGGAAGCCTTCAGGGGGCGCCTGAAAAACTGTTTTTT.

The rearrangement links TRBV15 to TRBJ2-1, with 7 bases that match TRBD2. Germline CDR1 and CDR2: LNHNV and YYDKDF (reference sequence). The junction had 7 bases not matched to a gene; V was cut back by 1 base and J by 1 base. The CDR3 runs to 17 residues. For the CDR3, the DNA is TGTGCCACCAGCAGAGTTCGGGCGGGAGCTTCCTACAATGAGCAGTTCTTC. Translated, it gives CATSRVRAGASYNEQFF.

V usage is TRBV9 and J usage is TRBJ1-3; no reliable D call. The germline gives CDR1 SGDLS, CDR2 YYNGEE. V was shortened by 4 bases and J by 0 bases, with 11 bases between the two germline ends. This CDR3 is 15 amino acids long. The CDR3 sequence is CASSSTVSSGNTIYF. The DNA of the CDR3 is TGTGCCAGCAGCTCGACTGTAAGCTCTGGAAACACCATATATTTT.

This clone was seen repeatedly, ten times or more. The rearrangement joins TRBV18 to TRBJ2-7; 7 bases align to TRBD2. Germline-derived CDR1 and CDR2 are KGHSH and LQKENI. The CDR3 has 14 amino acids. After removal of 3 bases from V and 4 bases from J, the junction contained 6 bases not matched to a gene. The CDR3: CASSPMRETYEQYF. Here the CDR3 DNA reads TGTGCCAGCTCACCGATGCGGGAGACATACGAGCAGTACTTC. The variable domain in full, with the rest retrieved from reference TRBV18 and TRBJ2-7, is NAGVMQNPRHLVRRRGQEARLRCSPMKGHSHVYWYRQLPEEGLKFMVYLQKENIIDESGMPKERFSAEFPKEGPSILRIQQVVRGDSAAYFCASSPMRETYEQYFGPGTRLTVT.

This clone was seen only a few times. The gene calls are TRBV7-9 and TRBJ1-1, with TRBD1 as a possible D gene (5 bases). Trimming removed 4 bases at V and 4 bases at J, with 7 bases between. Germline CDR1 reads SEHNR; CDR2 reads FQNEAQ (reference sequence). The CDR3 totals 12 residues. For the CDR3, the DNA is TGTGCCAGCAGCTGGGGCGCCACTGAAGCTTTCTTT. This sequence encodes CASSWGATEAFF.

This chain joins TRBV7-3 and TRBJ2-7; 9 bases map to TRBD1. Germline CDR1 is SGHTA and CDR2 is FQGTGA. The CDR3 covers 15 residues. V shed 8 bases, J shed 2 bases, and the junction held 10 bases outside the gene matches. CDR3 nucleotides: TGTGCCAGCGCCCCGAGGGGGACAGGGCCCTACGAGCAGTACTTC. This encodes CASAPRGTGPYEQYF.